This TCR beta chain was documented in a study of blood T cells in healthy people across ages. Alongside a J-beta primer mix, a sample-barcoded 5' primer served in a second PCR lasting about 7 to 11 cycles. TCRdb analysed the 5' RACE reads with MiXCR anew, one entry per CDR3 protein. The profile shows fewer than 2,000,000 distinct CDR3 sequences, around 35% of them singletons. Study findings and constraints: Samples with more naive T cells showed higher observed beta diversity.

On this clonotype: Its antigen is unidentified.

Sequencing input: blood. The sequence was obtained from a woman aged 25 to 39 in good health.

CDR3 nucleotides: TGTGCCAGCCGGGGTTTCCTCGGGGATACGCAGTATTTT. Its translation is CASRGFLGDTQYF. The genes are TRBV6-5 and TRBJ2-3, with D perhaps TRBD2 (5 bases). Between the trimmed V and J ends, which lost 8 bases and 6 bases, there was a span of 15 bases. CDR1 is MNHEY, CDR2 SVGAGI, per germline. The CDR3 consists of 13 residues.